The next 30 T cell receptor beta chains were all read from a single sample in a study of yellow fever vaccine responses in identical twins. TCRdb reprocessed the RT-PCR reads with MiXCR, giving one entry per CDR3 protein. The sample holds roughly 6,000 distinct CDR3 sequences, approximately 70% seen once. Here the sequenced sample was T cells from blood (PBMCs), unsorted or a sorted subset (not recorded which), taken before or after yellow fever vaccination (not recorded which). These receptors were taken from a young woman who received the yellow fever vaccine.

The chain carries TRBV11-2 and TRBJ2-1; 13 bases align to TRBD2. CDR1 SGHAT and CDR2 FQNNGV come from the germline V gene. The CDR3 consists of 16 residues. Unmatched junction bases numbered 11, after V lost 5 bases and J lost 10 bases. The DNA for the CDR3 is TGTGCCAGCAGCGAACTAGCGGGGGGGCCGTATCCCGAGCAGTTCTTC. Protein: CASSELAGGPYPEQFF. Complete variable domain (other parts from reference TRBV11-2 and TRBJ2-1): EAGVAQSPRYKIIEKRQSVAFWCNPISGHATLYWYQQILGQGPKLLIQFQNNGVVDDSQLPKDRFSAERLKGVDSTLKIQPAKLEDSAVYLCASSELAGGPYPEQFFGPGTRLTVL.

This clonotype was seen only a few times. This chain connects TRBV29-1 to TRBJ1-2; D remains unclear. There are 11 residues in the CDR3. Trimming cost V 7 bases and J 3 bases, with 9 bases left between them. Looked up from germline, CDR1 is SQVTM and CDR2 is ANQGSEA. Written as DNA, the CDR3 is TGCAGCGCCGTCGGGGACTATGGCTACACCTTC. Its protein product is CSAVGDYGYTF.

Here the CDR3 reads CASSYSAGIAPGELFF. For the CDR3, the DNA is TGTGCCAGCAGTTACTCGGCTGGTATAGCTCCCGGGGAGCTGTTTTTT. The genes are TRBV6-2 or TRBV6-3 and TRBJ2-2; the D is unclear. V dropped 0 bases and J dropped 6 bases, with 14 bases sitting between them. From germline, CDR1 is MNHEY and CDR2 SVGEGT. The CDR3 runs to 16 residues.

This sequence joins TRBV11-3 and TRBJ2-3; D not resolved. V was cut by 2 bases and J by 6 bases, with 9 bases left in between. The CDR3 contains 13 residues. CDR1 is SGHNT and CDR2 is YENEEA in the germline V gene. CDR3 in DNA: TGTGCCAGCAGCTTAACTCAATCGGATACGCAGTATTTT. Its protein product is CASSLTQSDTQYF.

The chain carries TRBV13 and TRBJ2-3, with D possibly matching TRBD1 (6 bases). The V and J ends lost 7 bases and 4 bases respectively, with 9 bases between them. The CDR3 is 12 residues long. Germline CDR1 is PRHDT and CDR2 is FYEKMQ (reference sequence). As DNA, the CDR3 is TGTGCCAGCAACGAGGGGGCAGATACGCAGTATTTT. It translates to CASNEGADTQYF.

The chain uses TRBV15 and TRBJ2-7; 7 nucleotides align to TRBD1. In germline, CDR1 is LNHNV, CDR2 YYDKDF (reference sequence). This CDR3 spans 14 amino acids. With V trimmed by 2 bases and J by 6 bases, 7 bases remained unmatched. CDR3 region: CATSRSGGVIEQYF. DNA of the CDR3: TGTGCCACCAGCAGATCAGGGGGAGTAATCGAGCAGTACTTC.

The rearrangement joins TRBV29-1 to TRBJ1-4, with 7 nucleotides matching TRBD1. The CDR3 loop spans 13 amino acids. The trim removed 7 bases at V and 8 bases at J, leaving 10 bases unmatched. Germline V gene lookup returns CDR1 SQVTM and CDR2 ANQGSEA. The DNA for the CDR3 is TGCAGCGCTTTACAGGGGTCCCTAGAAAAACTGTTTTTT. Translation: CSALQGSLEKLFF.

The gene calls are TRBV20-1 and TRBJ2-1; TRBD2 is a possible D gene (6 bases). Germline CDR1 DFQATT, CDR2 SNEGSKA (reference sequence). CDR3 length equals 17 residues. V lost 0 bases, J lost 1 base, and 16 bases lay in between. CDR3 coding DNA: TGCAGTGCTAGAGATGTATTCGGGGGAAGTTCCTACAATGAGCAGTTCTTC. It specifies CSARDVFGGSSYNEQFF.

This clonotype appeared once. The chain joins TRBV4-3 to TRBJ2-1; perhaps TRBD2 as D (6 bases). Trimming removed 1 base at V and 1 base at J, with 11 bases between. The CDR3 extends over 16 amino acids. Germline V gives CDR1 LGHNA, CDR2 YSLEER. CDR3 amino acids: CASSQADGGSYNEQFF. The CDR3 coding sequence is TGCGCCAGCAGCCAAGCCGACGGGGGATCCTACAATGAGCAGTTCTTC.

The CDR3 coding sequence is TGCAGCGTGAGAGGCCGGACGCTCACAGATACGCAGTATTTT. Its protein is CSVRGRTLTDTQYF. The chain links TRBV29-1 to TRBJ2-3; D is ambiguous. Germline V lookup: CDR1 SQVTM, CDR2 ANQGSEA. V gave up 6 bases and J gave up 2 bases, with 15 bases separating them. The CDR3 has 14 residues.

The DNA for the CDR3 is TGTGCCAGCAGCTCCCAAGATACGCAGTATTTT. Its translation: CASSSQDTQYF. This sequence joins TRBV7-9 and TRBJ2-3, with unresolved D. CDR1 and CDR2 from the germline V gene are SEHNR and FQNEAQ (reference sequence). With 4 bases removed from V and 5 bases from J, the gap between germline ends came to 4 bases. This CDR3 region has 11 residues.

The chain combines TRBV9 with TRBJ2-1, with TRBD2 identical over 7 bases. Looked up from germline, CDR1 is SGDLS and CDR2 is YYNGEE. The CDR3 sequence is 17 residues long. V shed 0 bases, J shed 5 bases, and the junction held 11 bases outside the gene matches. The CDR3 DNA sequence: TGTGCCAGCAGCGTAGCTGGGCTAGCGGACATCAACAATGAGCAGTTCTTC. Translation gives CASSVAGLADINNEQFF.

This clonotype was picked up a small number of times. This chain links TRBV6-1 with TRBJ2-2; D is unresolved. Germline loops: CDR1 MNHNS, CDR2 SASEGT. The CDR3 spans 12 residues. Trimming left V 3 bases short and J 6 bases short, with 5 bases between. CDR3 nucleotides: TGTGCCAGCAGTGATGGGTCCGGGGAGCTGTTTTTT. Translating it yields CASSDGSGELFF.

Only one count was recorded for this clonotype. The rearrangement joins TRBV2 to TRBJ1-4; D not resolved. Trimming pared 6 bases from V and 14 bases from J, leaving 13 bases between. CDR3 length equals 11 residues. In germline, CDR1 is SNHLY, CDR2 FYNNEI. The CDR3 nucleotides read TGTGCCAGCAGGGATGACCTATTTCTGTTTTTT. Protein product: CASRDDLFLFF. The whole variable domain, filled in from reference TRBV2 and TRBJ1-4, reads EPEVTQTPSHQVTQMGQEVILRCVPISNHLYFYWYRQILGQKVEFLVSFYNNEISEKSEIFDDQFSVERPDGSNFTLKIRSTKLEDSAMYFCASRDDLFLFFGSGTQLSVL.

The chain combines TRBV23-1 with TRBJ1-1, with 9 positions matching TRBD1. TRBV23-1 is noted as an ORF with a role that remains uncertain. Trimming cost V 3 bases and J 2 bases; bases outside gene matches: 4. This CDR3 region has 15 residues. The CDR3 loop is CASSHPGQGNTEAFF. The DNA of the CDR3 is TGCGCCAGCAGTCACCCGGGACAGGGAAACACTGAAGCTTTCTTT.

The CDR3 nucleotides are TGTGCCAGCCAGTCTGGAGGGAATCAGCCCCAGCATTTT. Protein: CASQSGGNQPQHF. This chain connects TRBV19 to TRBJ1-5; D gene uncertain. The ends were cut back, 9 bases at V and 4 bases at J, with 13 bases in the middle. This CDR3 comprises 13 residues. Germline lookup yields CDR1 LNHDA and CDR2 SQIVND (reference sequence). Filled out from reference TRBV19 and TRBJ1-5, the complete variable domain reads DGGITQSPKYLFRKEGQNVTLSCEQNLNHDAMYWYRQDPGQGLRLIYYSQIVNDFQKGDIAEGYSVSREKKESFPLTVTSAQKNPTAFYLCASQSGGNQPQHFGDGTRLSIL.

The CDR3: CASSLSRVEQYF. The CDR3, as DNA: TGTGCCAGCAGCTTAAGCCGGGTCGAGCAGTACTTC. J is TRBJ2-7 and V is TRBV11-2; D gene uncertain. V was shortened by 2 bases and J by 6 bases, with 8 bases between the two germline ends. CDR1 SGHAT and CDR2 FQNNGV come from the germline V gene. The CDR3 has 12 residues.

The chain recombines TRBV29-1 with TRBJ2-7, with 7 bases matching TRBD2. Germline V gene data show CDR1 as SQVTM and CDR2 as ANQGSEA. CDR3 size: 13 residues. The ends lost 6 bases at V and 7 bases at J; junction bases unmatched: 12. CDR3 in DNA: TGCAGCGTACGAGAGGGAGGGGCGCAGGAGCAGTACTTC. Protein sequence: CSVREGGAQEQYF.

The rearrangement uses TRBV20-1 and TRBJ2-1; TRBD2 aligns across 11 bases. This CDR3 is 16 amino acids long. V lost 5 bases to trimming and J lost 6 bases; unmatched junction nucleotides: 12. Germline CDR1 is DFQATT and CDR2 is SNEGSKA (reference sequence). This chain's CDR3 is CSAGGISGRGSNEQFF. CDR3 in DNA: TGCAGTGCTGGAGGGATTAGCGGGAGGGGTAGCAATGAGCAGTTCTTC.

This chain joins TRBV10-3 and TRBJ2-7, with TRBD2 identical over 8 bases. This CDR3 region has 16 residues. The germline gives CDR1 ENHRY, CDR2 SYGVKD. V shed 0 bases and J 0 bases; nucleotides not matched to a gene: 4. The DNA for the CDR3 is TGTGCCATCAGTGAGTCTGGCGGGGGGCCCTCCTACGAGCAGTACTTC. Protein product: CAISESGGGPSYEQYF.

This chain uses TRBV13 with TRBJ2-3; D gene uncertain. This CDR3 is 15 amino acids long. Germline CDR1 PRHDT, CDR2 FYEKMQ (reference sequence). V lost 1 base and J 4 bases, leaving 12 bases between the germline ends. The CDR3 DNA reads as TGTGCCAGCAGCTTAGCCAGCTTTTTGGCAGATACGCAGTATTTT. As protein: CASSLASFLADTQYF.

The rearrangement uses TRBV20-1 and TRBJ2-1; D unclear. This CDR3 is 16 amino acids long. V lost 0 bases and J 0 bases, leaving 12 bases between the germline ends. Germline values: CDR1 DFQATT, CDR2 SNEGSKA (reference sequence). CDR3 loop: CSARDLSPSSYNEQFF. CDR3 nucleotides: TGCAGTGCTAGAGATTTGAGTCCGAGCTCCTACAATGAGCAGTTCTTC.

The chain uses TRBV6-1 and TRBJ1-2; no clear D gene. The germline gives CDR1 MNHNS, CDR2 SASEGT. Trimming took off 6 bases at V and 2 bases at J, with 10 bases between the two ends. The CDR3 covers 13 residues. The CDR3 loop is CASSQERNYGYTF. DNA of the CDR3: TGTGCCAGCAGCCAGGAAAGAAACTATGGCTACACCTTC.

Only a few counts were recorded for this clonotype. The V gene is TRBV25-1, the J gene TRBJ2-3; 8 bases map to TRBD2. The CDR3 extends over 14 amino acids. V lost 3 bases, J lost 8 bases, and 7 bases stayed unmatched. CDR1 and CDR2 (germline): MGHDK, SYGVNS. This CDR3 is CASSELGGAATQYF. The CDR3 nucleotides read TGTGCCAGCAGTGAGCTCGGGGGGGCCGCTACGCAGTATTTT.

This chain joins TRBV18 and TRBJ2-1; D is uncertain. The germline CDR1 and CDR2 sequences are KGHSH and LQKENI. This CDR3 is 14 amino acids long. V was cut by 5 bases and J by 2 bases, with 10 bases left in between. CDR3: CASSGAEAYNEQFF. The CDR3 DNA reads as TGTGCCAGCTCAGGCGCCGAAGCCTACAATGAGCAGTTCTTC.

The chain carries TRBV11-1 and TRBJ2-7, with D unclear. V was shortened by 3 bases and J by 2 bases, with 11 bases between the two germline ends. Germline CDR1 SGHAT, CDR2 FQDESV (reference sequence). This CDR3 is built from 14 residues. The CDR3 nucleotides are TGTGCCAGCAGCTTCCAGACTTTACCCTACGAGCAGTACTTC. Translated: CASSFQTLPYEQYF.

This chain links TRBV20-1 with TRBJ2-1; weak D call: TRBD2 (5 bases). CDR3 length: 14 amino acids. The V gene lost 3 bases and the J gene lost 0 bases, with 9 bases spanning the gap. Germline values: CDR1 DFQATT, CDR2 SNEGSKA (reference sequence). Written as DNA, the CDR3 is TGCAGTGCTAGCCTAGCCTCCTCCTACAATGAGCAGTTCTTC. Translating gives CSASLASSYNEQFF.

The genes are TRBV11-2 and TRBJ2-1, with TRBD2 as a possible D gene (6 bases). The V gene's germline CDR1 is SGHAT and CDR2 FQNNGV. V lost 4 bases, J lost 10 bases, and 23 bases lay in between. This CDR3 region has 16 residues. CDR3 in amino acids: CASSSLSGSSDEEQFF. The CDR3 DNA is TGTGCCAGCAGCTCCCTCTCCGGGAGTAGCGATGAGGAGCAGTTCTTC.

J is TRBJ2-1 and V is TRBV29-1; D is unclear. Germline CDR1 reads SQVTM; CDR2 reads ANQGSEA. Deletions cut 3 bases from V and 3 bases from J, with 12 bases between. The CDR3 is 14 residues long. DNA for the CDR3: TGCAGCGTTGACACTCTCGTGGGCTACAATGAGCAGTTCTTC. Protein: CSVDTLVGYNEQFF.

The rearrangement uses TRBV11-3 and TRBJ2-3; the D is unclear. This CDR3 region has 16 residues. Germline V lookup: CDR1 SGHNT, CDR2 YENEEA. The germline V and J ends were trimmed by 5 bases and 1 base, with 16 bases remaining between them. CDR3 amino acids: CASSGPFGARTDTQYF. CDR3 bases: TGTGCCAGCAGCGGCCCCTTTGGTGCCCGCACAGATACGCAGTATTTT.